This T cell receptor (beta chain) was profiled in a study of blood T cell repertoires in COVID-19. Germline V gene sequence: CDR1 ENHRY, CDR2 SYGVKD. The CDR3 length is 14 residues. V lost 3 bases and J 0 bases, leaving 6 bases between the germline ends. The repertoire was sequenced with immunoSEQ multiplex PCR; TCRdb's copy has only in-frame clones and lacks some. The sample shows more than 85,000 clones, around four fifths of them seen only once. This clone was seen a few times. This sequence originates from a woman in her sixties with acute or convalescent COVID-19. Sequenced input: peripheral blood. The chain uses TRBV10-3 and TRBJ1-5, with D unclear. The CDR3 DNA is TGTGCCATCAGTGATGAGTCTAGCAATCAGCCCCAGCATTTT. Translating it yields CAISDESSNQPQHF.